Presented here are 19 T cell receptor beta chains from one specimen sequenced in a study of blood T cell repertoires in COVID-19. Repertoires were generated with immunoSEQ multiplex PCR, while TCRdb's copy carries only in-frame clones and drops some. The table records some 350,000 clones, 80% to 90% of them present only once. The source material was peripheral blood. The source of these receptors is a woman in her 50s with COVID-19, enrolled during active disease.

This rearrangement joins TRBV15 to TRBJ1-2; 10 positions agree with TRBD1. Germline lookup yields CDR1 LNHNV and CDR2 YYDKDF (reference sequence). The junction had 4 bases not matched to a gene; V was cut back by 4 bases and J by 5 bases. CDR3 size: 14 residues. DNA of the CDR3: TGTGCCACCAGCATGGGACAGGGGAATTATGGCTACACCTTC. It yields the protein CATSMGQGNYGYTF.

The CDR3, as DNA: TGTGCCATCAGTGACCGGCTAGCCAATTCACCCCTCCACTTT. It yields the protein CAISDRLANSPLHF. The V call is TRBV10-3, the J call TRBJ1-6, with D unclear. V lost 3 bases to trimming and J lost 7 bases, with 10 bases between them. From germline, CDR1 is ENHRY and CDR2 SYGVKD. This CDR3 has 14 amino acids.

The chain uses TRBV19 and TRBJ1-5; D possibly corresponds to TRBD1 (6 bases). The V gene's germline CDR1 is LNHDA and CDR2 SQIVND (reference sequence). Trimming took off 7 bases at V and 4 bases at J, with 17 bases between the two ends. The CDR3 spans 15 residues. This chain's CDR3 is CASTSGQSGNQPQHF. The CDR3 DNA reads TGTGCCAGTACCTCCGGACAGTCCGGGAATCAGCCCCAGCATTTT. Supplemented by reference TRBV19 and TRBJ1-5, the full variable domain reads DGGITQSPKYLFRKEGQNVTLSCEQNLNHDAMYWYRQDPGQGLRLIYYSQIVNDFQKGDIAEGYSVSREKKESFPLTVTSAQKNPTAFYLCASTSGQSGNQPQHFGDGTRLSIL.

J is TRBJ1-4 and V is TRBV21-1. TRBV21-1 is designated a pseudogene. There are 18 residues in the CDR3. CDR3 coding DNA: TGTGCCAGCAGCGCCCTGGGGGGGCGCGGCGTTGCAAATGAAAAACTGTTTTTT. It is translated as CASSALGGRGVANEKLFF.

The V and J genes are TRBV11-2 and TRBJ1-2; D is unclear. CDR1 is SGHAT and CDR2 is FQNNGV in the germline V gene. V lost 4 bases and J 7 bases, leaving 10 bases between the germline ends. This CDR3 comprises 12 residues. CDR3 DNA sequence: TGTGCCAGCAGCTCATCGCGTGGTGGCTACACCTTC. Residues: CASSSSRGGYTF.

The chain is built from TRBV29-1 and TRBJ2-5; 11 bases line up with TRBD1. Germline V gene data show CDR1 as SQVTM and CDR2 as ANQGSEA. CDR3 length: 15 amino acids. The V gene end was trimmed by 3 bases and the J gene end by 4 bases; junction bases not matched to a gene: 7. The CDR3 reads CSVERTGTGGETQYF. The CDR3 coding sequence is TGCAGCGTTGAGAGGACAGGGACAGGGGGAGAGACCCAGTACTTC.

The chain uses TRBV7-2 and TRBJ1-2; 9 nucleotides line up with TRBD1. The germline gives CDR1 SGHTA, CDR2 FQGNSA. The CDR3 length is 14 residues. V was pared by 7 bases and J by 8 bases, with 11 bases of the junction left unmatched. Here the CDR3 reads CASTRWDRAPGYTF. As DNA, the CDR3 is TGTGCCAGCACCCGCTGGGACAGGGCGCCCGGCTACACCTTC.

The CDR3 region is CASSFGTGRTKNIQYF. The CDR3 DNA reads as TGTGCCAGCAGCTTCGGGACAGGGAGGACCAAAAACATTCAGTACTTC. The chain has TRBV7-6 and TRBJ2-4; 9 nucleotides line up with TRBD1. Germline CDR1 is SGHVS and CDR2 is FNYEAQ. This CDR3 spans 16 amino acids. J was trimmed by 2 bases and V by 3 bases; bases with no gene match: 5.

The CDR3 sequence: CASSGQGAIGNTIYF. The DNA of the CDR3 is TGTGCCAGCAGCGGACAGGGGGCAATTGGAAACACCATATATTTT. The gene calls are TRBV9 and TRBJ1-3, with 10 bases lining up with TRBD1. This CDR3 region has 15 residues. V was clipped by 3 bases and J by 3 bases; unmatched bases: 3. Germline V gives CDR1 SGDLS, CDR2 YYNGEE. Drawing the rest from reference TRBV9 and TRBJ1-3, the complete variable domain is DSGVTQTPKHLITATGQRVTLRCSPRSGDLSVYWYQQSLDQGLQFLIQYYNGEERAKGNILERFSAQQFPDLHSELNLSSLELGDSALYFCASSGQGAIGNTIYFGEGSWLTVV.

V is TRBV11-2 and J is TRBJ2-7, with 12 bases identical to TRBD2. The ends lost 0 bases at V and 4 bases at J; junction bases unmatched: 7. There are 17 residues in the CDR3. CDR1 and CDR2 from the germline V gene are SGHAT and FQNNGV. CDR3 sequence (DNA): TGTGCCAGCAGCTTAGATCTGAAACTAGCGGGAGGATACGAGCAGTACTTC. It codes for CASSLDLKLAGGYEQYF.

This sequence joins TRBV3-1 (or the pseudogene TRBV3-2) and TRBJ1-1; TRBD1 matches at 11 bases. The V segment lost 4 bases and the J segment 5 bases; nucleotides outside the gene matches: 3. The CDR3 has 14 residues. Germline CDR1 is LGHDT and CDR2 is YNNKEL (reference sequence). CDR3 in DNA: TGTGCCAGCAGCCCGGGACAGGGGGAGACTGAAGCTTTCTTT. Translating it yields CASSPGQGETEAFF.

The J gene is TRBJ2-1, the V gene TRBV5-6, with TRBD2 matching 8 bases. Germline V gene lookup returns CDR1 SGHDT and CDR2 YYEEEE. V lost 1 base and J lost 4; bases outside the gene matches: 10. This CDR3 has 17 residues. The CDR3 sequence is CASSLRSSGPSYNEQFF. CDR3 nucleotides: TGTGCCAGCAGCTTGAGGTCTAGCGGGCCATCTTACAATGAGCAGTTCTTC.

With respect to this clone: Other DNA sequences of this sample code for an identical CDR3. The J gene is TRBJ2-4, the V gene TRBV18; no reliable D call. Germline CDR1 and CDR2: KGHSH and LQKENI. This CDR3 is built from 15 residues. Trimming left V 0 bases short and J 0 bases short, with 6 bases between. CDR3 DNA sequence: TGTGCCAGCTCACCACCGACATTAGCCAAAAACATTCAGTACTTC. Protein product: CASSPPTLAKNIQYF.

J is TRBJ2-2 and V is TRBV25-1; 12 bases align to TRBD1. V lost 3 bases, J lost 4 bases, and 3 bases stayed unmatched. This CDR3 is built from 16 residues. Looked up from germline, CDR1 is MGHDK and CDR2 is SYGVNS. CDR3 protein: CASSDPGQGATGELFF. As DNA, the CDR3 is TGTGCCAGCAGTGATCCGGGACAGGGGGCCACCGGGGAGCTGTTTTTT. Supplemented by reference TRBV25-1 and TRBJ2-2, the full variable domain reads EADIYQTPRYLVIGTGKKITLECSQTMGHDKMYWYQQDPGMELHLIHYSYGVNSTEKGDLSSESTVSRIRTEHFPLTLESARPSHTSQYLCASSDPGQGATGELFFGEGSRLTVL.

V is TRBV5-1 and J is TRBJ2-2, with D possibly being TRBD2 (5 bases). The CDR3 has 15 residues. Trimming pared 0 bases from V and 4 bases from J, leaving 10 bases between. Germline V gene lookup returns CDR1 SGHRS and CDR2 YFSETQ. The CDR3 reads CASSLVEVSTGELFF. CDR3 DNA sequence: TGCGCCAGCAGCTTGGTGGAGGTGTCCACCGGGGAGCTGTTTTTT.

This clone occurred a few times. This sequence joins TRBV7-6 and TRBJ1-5; a possible D gene is TRBD1 (5 bases). The V gene lost 1 base and the J gene lost 2 bases, with 12 bases spanning the gap. In germline, CDR1 is SGHVS, CDR2 FNYEAQ. The CDR3 consists of 16 residues. Here the CDR3 reads CASSLGGDQRNQPQHF. DNA for the CDR3: TGTGCCAGCAGCTTAGGGGGGGATCAACGCAATCAGCCCCAGCATTTT. The full variable domain, with the rest looked up from reference TRBV7-6 and TRBJ1-5, is GAGVSQSPRYKVTKRGQDVALRCDPISGHVSLYWYRQALGQGPEFLTYFNYEAQQDKSGLPNDRFSAERPEGSISTLTIQRTEQRDSAMYRCASSLGGDQRNQPQHFGDGTRLSIL.

This chain uses TRBV10-3 with TRBJ1-2, with D tentatively TRBD1 (5 bases). Germline CDR1 and CDR2: ENHRY and SYGVKD. Trimming shortened V by 5 bases and J by 3 bases, and 16 bases separated the two germline ends. This CDR3 comprises 15 residues. The CDR3 sequence: CAISREASGDYGYTF. Written as DNA, the CDR3 is TGTGCCATCAGTCGGGAGGCATCGGGGGACTATGGCTACACCTTC.

A single count supports this clone. This rearrangement joins TRBV11-2 to TRBJ2-7; the match to TRBD2 covers 7 bases. The germline V gene encodes CDR1 SGHAT and CDR2 FQNNGV. This CDR3 region has 17 residues. J gave up 2 bases and V 5 bases, and 15 bases lay outside the gene matches. Here the CDR3 DNA reads TGTGCCAGCAGCCACAGTCTAGTTGGCGGGAGCCCCTACGAGCAGTACTTC. Protein product: CASSHSLVGGSPYEQYF.

The J gene is TRBJ2-1, the V gene TRBV21-1; TRBD1 is the table's D call, not checked against the DNA. TRBV21-1 is given as a pseudogene. The CDR3 consists of 14 residues. The CDR3 region has the DNA TGTGCCAGCAGCAGCCGGGACAGCTACAATGAGCAGTTCTTC. Translated, it gives CASSSRDSYNEQFF.